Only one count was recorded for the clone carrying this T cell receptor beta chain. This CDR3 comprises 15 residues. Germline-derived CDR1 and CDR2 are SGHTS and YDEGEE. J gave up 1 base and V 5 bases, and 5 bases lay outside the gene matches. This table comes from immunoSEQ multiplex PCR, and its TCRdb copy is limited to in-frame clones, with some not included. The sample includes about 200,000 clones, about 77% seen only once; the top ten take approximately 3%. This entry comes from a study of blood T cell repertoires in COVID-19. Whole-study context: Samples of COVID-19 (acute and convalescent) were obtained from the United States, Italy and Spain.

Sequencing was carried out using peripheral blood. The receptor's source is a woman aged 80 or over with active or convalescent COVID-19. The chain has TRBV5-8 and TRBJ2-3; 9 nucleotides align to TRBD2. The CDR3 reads CASRGGGGGTDTQYF. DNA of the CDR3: TGTGCCAGCAGGGGCGGCGGGGGGGGCACAGATACGCAGTATTTT. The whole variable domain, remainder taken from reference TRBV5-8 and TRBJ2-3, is EAGVTQSPTHLIKTRGQQATLRCSPISGHTSVYWYQQALGLGLQFLLWYDEGEERNRGNFPPRFSGRQFPNYSSELNVNALELEDSALYLCASRGGGGGTDTQYFGPGTRLTVL.